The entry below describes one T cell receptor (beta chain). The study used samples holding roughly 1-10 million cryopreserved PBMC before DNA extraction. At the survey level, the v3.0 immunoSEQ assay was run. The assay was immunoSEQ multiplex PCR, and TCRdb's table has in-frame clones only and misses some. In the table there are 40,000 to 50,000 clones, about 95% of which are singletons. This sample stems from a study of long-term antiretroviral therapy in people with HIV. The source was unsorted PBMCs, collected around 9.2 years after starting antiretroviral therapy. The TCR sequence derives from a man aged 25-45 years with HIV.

The CDR3 region has the DNA TGTGCCAGCAGTACACGGACAGGCCCTAATTCACCCCTCCACTTT. Its translation is CASSTRTGPNSPLHF. The chain joins TRBV6-5 to TRBJ1-6; 7 nucleotides align to TRBD1. The V segment lost 5 bases and the J segment 6 bases; nucleotides outside the gene matches: 7. This CDR3 is 15 amino acids long. The germline V gene has CDR1 MNHEY and CDR2 SVGAGI.